This TCR beta chain was obtained from a study of blood T cell repertoires in COVID-19. On the study more broadly: From T cells, B-cell-depleted T cells, or PBMCs came the material, which was cDNA or gDNA.

CDR1 and CDR2 from the germline V gene are KGHDR and SFDVKD. The CDR3 length is 18 residues. With 1 base removed from V and 0 bases from J, the gap between germline ends came to 16 bases. Participant age was about 18 to 89 years, and participants resided in about 25 US areas. Per the original methods: The assay estimated nucleated cells by amplifying reference gene primers. Profiling relied on immunoSEQ multiplex PCR, and the TCRdb table lists in-frame clones only, not all of them. V, J and clone size are taken as reported in that table, and D and trimming were inferred from the DNA itself. The table lists 250,000 or so clones, approximately 90% of them singletons.

Material: PBMCs or T cells enriched from blood (not recorded which). The chain carries TRBV24-1 and TRBJ2-3; maybe TRBD2 (5 bases). The sequence came from a woman in her 40s with acute COVID-19. The DNA of the CDR3 is TGTGCCACCAGTGATTTCGCGGGCCGACACACTAGCACAGATACGCAGTATTTT. Its translation: CATSDFAGRHTSTDTQYF.